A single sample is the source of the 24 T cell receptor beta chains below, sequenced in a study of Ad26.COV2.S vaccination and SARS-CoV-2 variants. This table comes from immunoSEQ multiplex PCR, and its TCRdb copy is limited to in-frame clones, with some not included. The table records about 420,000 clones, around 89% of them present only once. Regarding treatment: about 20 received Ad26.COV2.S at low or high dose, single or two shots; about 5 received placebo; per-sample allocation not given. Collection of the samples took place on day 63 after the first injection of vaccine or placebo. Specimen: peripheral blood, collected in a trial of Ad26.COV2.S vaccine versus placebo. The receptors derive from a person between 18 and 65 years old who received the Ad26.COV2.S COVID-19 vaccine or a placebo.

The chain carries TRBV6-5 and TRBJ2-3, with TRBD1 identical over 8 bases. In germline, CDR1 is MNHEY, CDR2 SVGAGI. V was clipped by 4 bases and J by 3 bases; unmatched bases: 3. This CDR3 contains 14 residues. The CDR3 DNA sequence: TGTGCCAGCAGTTCAACAGGGGGAACAGATACGCAGTATTTT. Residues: CASSSTGGTDTQYF.

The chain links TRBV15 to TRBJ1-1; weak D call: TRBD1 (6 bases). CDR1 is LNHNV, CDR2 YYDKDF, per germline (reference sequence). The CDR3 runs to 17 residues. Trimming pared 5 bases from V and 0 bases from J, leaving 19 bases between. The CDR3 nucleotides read TGTGCCACCAGCGAAGGGGGAACTCTCGTCATGAACACTGAAGCTTTCTTT. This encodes CATSEGGTLVMNTEAFF.

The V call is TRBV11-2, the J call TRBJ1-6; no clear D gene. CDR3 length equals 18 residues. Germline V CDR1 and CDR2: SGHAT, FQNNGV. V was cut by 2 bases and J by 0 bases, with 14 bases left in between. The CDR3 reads CASSLIPGLSSYNSPLHF. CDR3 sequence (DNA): TGTGCCAGCAGCTTAATTCCCGGTCTTAGCTCCTATAATTCACCCCTCCACTTT.

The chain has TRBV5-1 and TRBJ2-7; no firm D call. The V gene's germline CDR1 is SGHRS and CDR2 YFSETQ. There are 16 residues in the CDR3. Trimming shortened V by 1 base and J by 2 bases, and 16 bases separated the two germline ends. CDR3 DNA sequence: TGCGCCAGCAGCTTGAGGGCAGCTGCTGGCACCTACGAGCAGTACTTC. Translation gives CASSLRAAAGTYEQYF. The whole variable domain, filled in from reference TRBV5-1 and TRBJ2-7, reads KAGVTQTPRYLIKTRGQQVTLSCSPISGHRSVSWYQQTPGQGLQFLFEYFSETQRNKGNFPGRFSGRQFSNSRSEMNVSTLELGDSALYLCASSLRAAAGTYEQYFGPGTRLTVT.

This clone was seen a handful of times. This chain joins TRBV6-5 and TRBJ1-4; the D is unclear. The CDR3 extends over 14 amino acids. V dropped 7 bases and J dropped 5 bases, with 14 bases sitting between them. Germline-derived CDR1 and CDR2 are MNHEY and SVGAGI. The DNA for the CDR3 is TGTGCCAGCAACCCGGGGAGCATGAATGAAAAACTGTTTTTT. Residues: CASNPGSMNEKLFF.

This CDR3 reads CAWSAPTGTDTEAFF. The DNA of the CDR3 is TGTGCCTGGAGTGCCCCGACAGGGACGGACACTGAAGCTTTCTTT. V is TRBV30 and J is TRBJ1-1; TRBD1 matches at 7 bases. CDR1 is GTSNPN and CDR2 is SVGIG in the germline V gene (reference sequence). The CDR3 sequence is 15 residues long. Unmatched junction bases numbered 8, after V lost 1 base and J lost 3 bases.

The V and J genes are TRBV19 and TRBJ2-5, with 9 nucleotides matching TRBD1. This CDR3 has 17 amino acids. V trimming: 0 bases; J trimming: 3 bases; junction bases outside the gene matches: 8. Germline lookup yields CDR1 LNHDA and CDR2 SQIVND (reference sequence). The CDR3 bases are TGTGCCAGTAGTATAGACTTTGGACAGGGGTCTAAAGAGACCCAGTACTTC. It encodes CASSIDFGQGSKETQYF. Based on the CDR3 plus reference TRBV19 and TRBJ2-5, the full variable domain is DGGITQSPKYLFRKEGQNVTLSCEQNLNHDAMYWYRQDPGQGLRLIYYSQIVNDFQKGDIAEGYSVSREKKESFPLTVTSAQKNPTAFYLCASSIDFGQGSKETQYFGPGTRLLVL.

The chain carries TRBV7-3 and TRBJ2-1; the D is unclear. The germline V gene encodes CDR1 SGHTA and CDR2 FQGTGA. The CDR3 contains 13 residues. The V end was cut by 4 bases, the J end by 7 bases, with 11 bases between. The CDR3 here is CASSSWPPNEQFF. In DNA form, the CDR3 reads TGTGCCAGCAGCTCGTGGCCCCCGAATGAGCAGTTCTTC.

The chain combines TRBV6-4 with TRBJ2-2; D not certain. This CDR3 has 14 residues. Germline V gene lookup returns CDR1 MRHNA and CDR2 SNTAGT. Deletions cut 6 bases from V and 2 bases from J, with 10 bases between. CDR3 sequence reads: CASSAQPNTGELFF. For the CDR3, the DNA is TGTGCCAGCAGCGCGCAGCCCAACACCGGGGAGCTGTTTTTT.

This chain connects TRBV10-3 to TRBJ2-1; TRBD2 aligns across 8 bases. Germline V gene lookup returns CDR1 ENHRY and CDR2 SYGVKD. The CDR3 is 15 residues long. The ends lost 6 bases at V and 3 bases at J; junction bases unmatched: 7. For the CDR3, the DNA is TGTGCCATCAGCGATGCGGGACTAGACTACAATGAGCAGTTCTTC. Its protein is CAISDAGLDYNEQFF.

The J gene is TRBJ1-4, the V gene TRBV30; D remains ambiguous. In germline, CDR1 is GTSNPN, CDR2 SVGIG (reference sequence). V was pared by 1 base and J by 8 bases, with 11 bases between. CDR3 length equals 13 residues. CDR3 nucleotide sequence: TGTGCCTGGAGTGAGGGATTTAAGGAAAAACTGTTTTTT. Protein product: CAWSEGFKEKLFF.

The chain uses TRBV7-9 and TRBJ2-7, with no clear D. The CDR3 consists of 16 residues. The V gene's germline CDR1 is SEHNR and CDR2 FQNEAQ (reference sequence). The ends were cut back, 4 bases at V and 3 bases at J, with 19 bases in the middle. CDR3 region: CASSSSGEAKFYEQYF. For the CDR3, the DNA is TGTGCCAGCAGCTCCAGTGGGGAAGCGAAGTTCTACGAGCAGTACTTC. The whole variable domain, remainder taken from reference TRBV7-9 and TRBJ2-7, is DTGVSQNPRHKITKRGQNVTFRCDPISEHNRLYWYRQTLGQGPEFLTYFQNEAQLEKSRLLSDRFSAERPKGSFSTLEIQRTEQGDSAMYLCASSSSGEAKFYEQYFGPGTRLTVT.

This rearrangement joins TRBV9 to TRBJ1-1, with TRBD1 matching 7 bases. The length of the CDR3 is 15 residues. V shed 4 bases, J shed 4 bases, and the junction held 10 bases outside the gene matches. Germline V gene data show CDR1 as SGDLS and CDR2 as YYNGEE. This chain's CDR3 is CASSTLTGLGTEAFF. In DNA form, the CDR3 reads TGTGCCAGCAGCACTCTGACAGGGTTGGGCACTGAAGCTTTCTTT.

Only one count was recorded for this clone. The CDR3 DNA is TGTGCCAGCAGCTGGCCAGGACAACTCTCTGGGGCCAACGTCCTGACTTTC. It translates to CASSWPGQLSGANVLTF. The V and J genes are TRBV11-2 and TRBJ2-6; D might be TRBD1 (5 bases). V shed 4 bases and J shed 0 bases, with 13 bases lying between them. Germline loops: CDR1 SGHAT, CDR2 FQNNGV. The CDR3 loop spans 17 amino acids.

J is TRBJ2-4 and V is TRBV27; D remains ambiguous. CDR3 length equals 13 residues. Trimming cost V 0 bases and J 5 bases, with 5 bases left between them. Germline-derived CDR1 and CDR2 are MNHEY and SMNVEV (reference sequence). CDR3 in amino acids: CASSLSQQNIQYF. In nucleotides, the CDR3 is TGTGCCAGCAGTTTATCACAGCAAAACATTCAGTACTTC.

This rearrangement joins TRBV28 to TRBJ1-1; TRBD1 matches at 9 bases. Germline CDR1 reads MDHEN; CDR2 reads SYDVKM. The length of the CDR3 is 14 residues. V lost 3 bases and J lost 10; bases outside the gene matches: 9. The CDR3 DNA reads TGTGCCAGCAGTTTCAGGGGACAGGGATCTAGAGCTTTCTTT. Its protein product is CASSFRGQGSRAFF.

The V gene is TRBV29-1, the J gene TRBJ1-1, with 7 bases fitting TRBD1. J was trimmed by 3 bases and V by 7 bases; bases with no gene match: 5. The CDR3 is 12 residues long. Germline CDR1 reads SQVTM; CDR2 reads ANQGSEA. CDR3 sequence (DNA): TGCAGCGGGTTAACAGGGGACACTGAAGCTTTCTTT. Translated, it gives CSGLTGDTEAFF. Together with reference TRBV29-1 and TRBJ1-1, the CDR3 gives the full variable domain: SAVISQKPSRDICQRGTSLTIQCQVDSQVTMMFWYRQQPGQSLTLIATANQGSEATYESGFVIDKFPISRPNLTFSTLTVSNMSPEDSSIYLCSGLTGDTEAFFGQGTRLTVV.

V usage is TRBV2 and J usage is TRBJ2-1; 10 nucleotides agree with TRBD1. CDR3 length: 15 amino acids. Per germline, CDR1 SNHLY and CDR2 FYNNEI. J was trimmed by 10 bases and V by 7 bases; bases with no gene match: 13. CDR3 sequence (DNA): TGTGCCAGCACCCAATGGGGGACAGGGGTTGGGGAGCAGTTCTTC. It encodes CASTQWGTGVGEQFF.

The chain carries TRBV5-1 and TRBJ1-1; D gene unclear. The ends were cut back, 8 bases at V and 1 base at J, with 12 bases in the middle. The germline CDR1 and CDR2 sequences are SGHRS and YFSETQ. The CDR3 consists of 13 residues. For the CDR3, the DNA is TGCGCCAGTCGGGGTTCGACGAACACTGAAGCTTTCTTT. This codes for CASRGSTNTEAFF.

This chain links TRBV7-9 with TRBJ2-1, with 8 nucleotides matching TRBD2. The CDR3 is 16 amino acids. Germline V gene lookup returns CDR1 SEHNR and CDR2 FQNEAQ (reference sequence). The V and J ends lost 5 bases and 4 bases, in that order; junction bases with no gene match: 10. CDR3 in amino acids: CASSKLAAGPYNEQFF. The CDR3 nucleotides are TGTGCCAGCAGCAAACTAGCGGCGGGACCTTACAATGAGCAGTTCTTC.

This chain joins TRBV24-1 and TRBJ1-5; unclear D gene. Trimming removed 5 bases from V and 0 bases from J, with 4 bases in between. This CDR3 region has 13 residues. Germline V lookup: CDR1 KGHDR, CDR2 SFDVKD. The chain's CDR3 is CATSVRSNQPQHF. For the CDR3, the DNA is TGTGCCACCAGTGTTCGTAGCAATCAGCCCCAGCATTTT.

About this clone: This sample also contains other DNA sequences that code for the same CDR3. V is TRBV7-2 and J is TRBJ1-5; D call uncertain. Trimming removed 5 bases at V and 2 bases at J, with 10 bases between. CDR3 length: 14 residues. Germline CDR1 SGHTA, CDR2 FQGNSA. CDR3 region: CASSPNRGNQPQHF. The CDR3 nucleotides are TGTGCCAGCAGCCCTAATAGGGGCAATCAGCCCCAGCATTTT.

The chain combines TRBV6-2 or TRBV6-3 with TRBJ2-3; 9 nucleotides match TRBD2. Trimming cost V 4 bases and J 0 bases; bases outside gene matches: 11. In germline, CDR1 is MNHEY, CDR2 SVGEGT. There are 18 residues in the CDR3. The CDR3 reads CASSFSAAGGPSTDTQYF. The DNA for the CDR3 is TGTGCCAGCAGTTTTTCCGCGGCGGGGGGGCCGAGCACAGATACGCAGTATTTT.

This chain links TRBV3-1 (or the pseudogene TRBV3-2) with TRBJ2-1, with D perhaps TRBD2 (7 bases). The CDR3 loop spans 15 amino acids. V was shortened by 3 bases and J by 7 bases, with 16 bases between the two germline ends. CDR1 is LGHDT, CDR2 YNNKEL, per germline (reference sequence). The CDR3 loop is CASSHGGPTPNEQFF. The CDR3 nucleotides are TGTGCCAGCAGCCACGGGGGGCCCACCCCTAATGAGCAGTTCTTC.